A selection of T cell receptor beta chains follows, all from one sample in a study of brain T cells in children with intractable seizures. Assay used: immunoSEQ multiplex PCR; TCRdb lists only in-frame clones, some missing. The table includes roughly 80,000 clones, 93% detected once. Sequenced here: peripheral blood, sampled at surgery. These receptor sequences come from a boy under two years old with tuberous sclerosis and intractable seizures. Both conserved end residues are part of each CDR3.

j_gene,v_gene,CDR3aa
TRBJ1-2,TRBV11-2,CASSLDSSYGYTF
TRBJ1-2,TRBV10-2,CASSGQQYGYTF
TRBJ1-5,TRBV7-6,CASSLAPTAQPQHF
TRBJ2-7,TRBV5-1,CASSDDSYEQYF
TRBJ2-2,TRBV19,CASSIRQGVTGELFF
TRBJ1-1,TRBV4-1,CASRGGGNTEAFF
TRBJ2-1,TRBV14,CASSLAPGLVAGNEQFF
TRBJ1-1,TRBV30,CAWYDGGATEAFF
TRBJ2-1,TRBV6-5,CASSIGLAGVYEQFF
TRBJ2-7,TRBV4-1,CASSRLVTRSYEQYF
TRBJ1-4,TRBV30,CAWSVRGGYEKLFF
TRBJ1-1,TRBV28,CASVGGSPEAFF
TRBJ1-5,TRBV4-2,CASAGGTGPAHQPQHF
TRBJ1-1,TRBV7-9,CASSLNRNTEAFF
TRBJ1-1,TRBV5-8,CASSSDRAVAEAFF
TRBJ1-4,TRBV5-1,CASSSGQREEKLFF
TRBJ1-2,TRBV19,CASSPPREYGYTF
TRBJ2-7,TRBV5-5,CASSHTRDSIYEQYF
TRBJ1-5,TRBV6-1,CASSEWTGGGQPQHF
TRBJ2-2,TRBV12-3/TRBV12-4,CASRTSDTGELFF
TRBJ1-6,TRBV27,CASSLGGPPLSPLHF
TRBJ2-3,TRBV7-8,CASSSGAGGSSTDTQYF
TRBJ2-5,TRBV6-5,CASSYEGAGETQYF
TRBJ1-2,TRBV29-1,CSVGGGQWDYGYTF
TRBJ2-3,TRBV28,CASRSLAAGTDTQYF
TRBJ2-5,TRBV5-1,CASSLGTRGELGETQYF
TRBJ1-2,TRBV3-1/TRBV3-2,CASSRRQGAGYGYTF
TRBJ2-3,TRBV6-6,CASSRYGAPTASRTDTQYF
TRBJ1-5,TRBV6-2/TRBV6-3,CASSRDHSTAQHF
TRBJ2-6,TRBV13,CASSTGLDGQGRSGANVLTF
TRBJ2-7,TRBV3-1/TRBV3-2,CASSGPDYVYEQYF
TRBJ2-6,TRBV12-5,CASGLGGASVGANVLTF
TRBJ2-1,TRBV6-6,CASSPKGQSSYNEQFF
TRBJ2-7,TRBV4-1,CASSQVFRAGSSYEQYF
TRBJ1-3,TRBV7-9,CASSWATGNTIYF
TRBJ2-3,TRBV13,CASSLVSVSTDTQYF
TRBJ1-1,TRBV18,CASSRAEGTEAFF
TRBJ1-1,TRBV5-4,CASAPWPLGNRQGAHTEAFF
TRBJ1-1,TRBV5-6,CASSPKTAYTEAFF
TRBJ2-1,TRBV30,CAWDPAGRHEQFF
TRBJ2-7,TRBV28,CASSVGGLYEQYF
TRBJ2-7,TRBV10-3,CAISDPTTGVGDEQYF
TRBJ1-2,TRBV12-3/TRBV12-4,CASSKGAAYGYTF
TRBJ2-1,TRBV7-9,CASSSGSYNEQFF
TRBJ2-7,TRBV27,CASSYLPRAYEQYF
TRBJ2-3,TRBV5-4,CASQENSGTQYF
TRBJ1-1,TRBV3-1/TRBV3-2,CASSDGARGAFF
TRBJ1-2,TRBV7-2,CASSLSTGKGYGYTF
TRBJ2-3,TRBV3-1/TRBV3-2,CASSPKGAGRGSTDTQYF
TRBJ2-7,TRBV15,CATSSRVSYEQYF
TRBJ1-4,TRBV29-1,CSVQPGGGSEKLFF
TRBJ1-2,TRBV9,CASSAGTGVGYTF
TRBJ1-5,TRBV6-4,CASSKTGQGRSNQPQHF
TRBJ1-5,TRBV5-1,CASSLGSNQPQHF
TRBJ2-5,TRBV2,CASTSDRGMVLQETQYF
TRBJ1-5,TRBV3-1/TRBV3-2,CASSHPRTERYPSNQPQHF